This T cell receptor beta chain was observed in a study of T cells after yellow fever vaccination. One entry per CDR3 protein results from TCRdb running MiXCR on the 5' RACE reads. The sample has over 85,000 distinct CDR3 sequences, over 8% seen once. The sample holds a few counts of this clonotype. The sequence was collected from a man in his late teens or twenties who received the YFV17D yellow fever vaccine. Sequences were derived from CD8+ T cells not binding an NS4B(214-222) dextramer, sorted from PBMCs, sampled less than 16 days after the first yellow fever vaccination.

CDR3 sequence (DNA): TGTGCCAGCAGCCAAAACAGGGGGGGGGGAGACGAGCAGTACTTC. Its protein is CASSQNRGGGDEQYF. V and J are TRBV4-2 and TRBJ2-7, with D maybe TRBD1 (8 bases). The CDR3 spans 15 residues. From germline, CDR1 is LGHNA and CDR2 YNFKEQ. Trimming shortened V by 2 bases and J by 5 bases, and 16 bases separated the two germline ends.